The rows below give T cell receptor beta chains drawn from one sample of a study of T-cell memory formation after mild COVID-19. TCRdb ran MiXCR on the 5' RACE reads and lists one entry per CDR3 protein. The sample yields approximately 290,000 distinct CDR3 sequences, approximately 19% seen once. Sequencing was carried out using PBMCs or a T cell subset sorted from them (not recorded which). These receptors all come from a man younger than 30 who had mild COVID-19 (a few samples of this study predate the infection). Cell type and time point are not known. CDR3s include the opening cysteine and the closing phenylalanine or tryptophan. The D gene is left open where the match is weak. Only part of the rows carry a size: once, few, many, or a class if the clone is expanded.

>NA|TRBV4-1|TRBJ1-5|many
CASSQGRSNQPQHF
TGCGCCAGCAGCCAAGGACGGAGCAATCAGCCCCAGCATTTT
>TRBD1|TRBV10-3|TRBJ1-1|NA
CAIRGTGDGNTEAFF
TGTGCCATCAGGGGGACAGGGGATGGGAACACTGAAGCTTTCTTT
>NA|TRBV4-1|TRBJ2-3|NA
CASSHPGRSTDTQYF
TGCGCCAGCAGCCACCCCGGTCGTTCCACAGATACGCAGTATTTT
>TRBD1|TRBV7-9|TRBJ1-1|few
CASSSTGYGEAFF
TGTGCCAGCAGCTCGACAGGGTACGGCGAAGCTTTCTTT
>NA|TRBV5-1|TRBJ2-2|few
CASSLTGTRRAGELFF
TGCGCCAGCAGCTTGACCGGGACAAGGAGGGCCGGGGAGCTGTTTTTT
>NA|TRBV5-1|TRBJ2-7|many
CASSLVSEQYF
TGCGCCAGCAGCTTGGTTAGCGAGCAGTACTTC
>NA|TRBV20-1|TRBJ2-5|NA
CSASLQPQETQYF
TGCAGTGCTAGTCTCCAACCCCAAGAGACCCAGTACTTC
>NA|TRBV28|TRBJ1-2|few
CASSFGGVNGYTF
TGTGCCAGCAGTTTCGGGGGGGTTAATGGCTACACCTTC
>NA|TRBV5-1|TRBJ2-3|few
CASSLAARETDTQYF
TGCGCCAGCAGCTTGGCGGCCAGGGAGACAGATACGCAGTATTTT
>TRBD2|TRBV5-1|TRBJ2-1|many
CASSWAGLAPRNEQFF
TGCGCCAGCAGCTGGGCTGGACTAGCACCCCGCAATGAGCAGTTCTTC
>NA|TRBV4-1|TRBJ1-5|few
CASSHRPGRTSNQPQHF
TGCGCCAGCAGCCATAGGCCAGGGAGAACAAGCAATCAGCCCCAGCATTTT
>NA|TRBV25-1|TRBJ2-1|NA
CASLGQQPYNEQFF
TGTGCCAGCCTTGGACAGCAACCCTACAATGAGCAGTTCTTC
>NA|TRBV6-5|TRBJ1-1|NA
CASSYSRASTRNTEAFF
TGTGCCAGCAGTTACTCCCGGGCCTCGACCAGGAACACTGAAGCTTTCTTT
>NA|TRBV6-5|TRBJ1-1|NA
CASSWRVNTEAFF
TGTGCCAGCAGTTGGAGAGTGAACACTGAAGCTTTCTTT
>NA|TRBV29-1|TRBJ2-1|few
CSVEGRGAGSYNEQFF
TGCAGCGTTGAGGGAAGGGGGGCCGGATCCTACAATGAGCAGTTCTTC
>NA|TRBV11-1|TRBJ2-5|few
CASSRRDYQETQYF
TGTGCCAGCAGCCGCCGGGACTACCAAGAGACCCAGTACTTC
>NA|TRBV18|TRBJ2-3|NA
CASSPGLEYTDTQYF
TGTGCCAGCTCCCCAGGGTTGGAGTATACAGATACGCAGTATTTT
>NA|TRBV29-1|TRBJ1-1|NA
CSVEGAGMNTEAFF
TGCAGCGTTGAAGGGGCTGGCATGAACACTGAAGCTTTCTTT
>NA|TRBV7-9|TRBJ2-3|few
CASSPPRGSSTDTQYF
TGTGCCAGCAGCCCACCGCGAGGGTCTAGCACAGATACGCAGTATTTT
>NA|TRBV4-3|TRBJ2-1|once
CASSQEILRYYNEKFF
TGCGCCAGCAGCCAAGAAATCTTAAGGTACTACAATGAGAAGTTCTTC
>NA|TRBV7-3|TRBJ2-1|NA
CASSPNSGRSIEQFF
TGTGCCAGCAGCCCTAACTCGGGACGGTCCATTGAGCAGTTCTTC
>TRBD1|TRBV9|TRBJ1-6|NA
CASSEIGQGGNSPLHF
TGTGCCAGCAGCGAAATCGGACAGGGAGGTAATTCACCCCTCCACTTT
>TRBD1|TRBV7-2|TRBJ2-7|few
CASSPRQGHNEQYF
TGTGCCAGCAGCCCCCGACAGGGGCACAACGAGCAGTACTTC
>NA|TRBV7-9|TRBJ1-2|many
CASSSFLGGGPYLSGYTF
TGTGCCAGCAGCAGCTTTTTAGGGGGGGGACCGTACTTGTCTGGCTACACCTTC
>NA|TRBV4-3|TRBJ2-5|many
CASSQGTQETQYF
TGCGCCAGCAGCCAAGGGACTCAAGAGACCCAGTACTTC
>NA|TRBV6-5|TRBJ1-5|NA
CASSYSEGQPQHF
TGTGCCAGCAGTTACTCGGAGGGACAGCCCCAGCATTTT
>TRBD1|TRBV4-2|TRBJ2-5|NA
CASSQRDRAQETQYF
TGTGCCAGCAGCCAACGGGACAGGGCCCAAGAGACCCAGTACTTC
>NA|TRBV20-1|TRBJ1-5|NA
CSATSGGASQPQHF
TGCAGTGCGACTTCGGGCGGGGCGAGCCAGCCCCAGCATTTT
>TRBD1|TRBV6-1|TRBJ1-1|NA
CASSGRTGNTEAFF
TGTGCCAGCAGTGGTCGGACAGGAAACACTGAAGCTTTCTTT
>TRBD1|TRBV7-3|TRBJ2-6|NA
CASSMTGGAGANVLTF
TGTGCCAGCAGCATGACAGGGGGCGCCGGGGCCAACGTCCTGACTTTC
>NA|TRBV7-9|TRBJ2-1|NA
CASNHRDSYNEQFF
TGTGCCAGCAACCACAGGGATTCCTACAATGAGCAGTTCTTC
>TRBD2|TRBV5-1|TRBJ2-2|few
CASSGLGLAGGLGELFF
TGCGCCAGCAGCGGCCTCGGACTAGCGGGGGGACTCGGGGAGCTGTTTTTT
>TRBD1|TRBV5-1|TRBJ2-7|many
CASSLGPGQGYEQYF
TGCGCCAGCAGCTTGGGACCTGGACAGGGCTACGAGCAGTACTTC
>NA|TRBV7-9|TRBJ1-4|few
CASSKQRVNEKLFF
TGTGCCAGCAGCAAACAGAGAGTTAATGAAAAACTGTTTTTT
>NA|TRBV12-3/TRBV12-4|TRBJ1-1|NA
CASRSMEGTEAFF
TGTGCCAGCAGGTCCATGGAGGGCACTGAAGCTTTCTTT
>NA|TRBV4-1|TRBJ2-3|NA
CASSQEQQSTDTQYF
TGCGCCAGCAGCCAAGAGCAGCAGAGCACAGATACGCAGTATTTT
>TRBD1|TRBV7-2|TRBJ1-5|NA
CASSLGPHGTGVINQPQHF
TGTGCCAGCAGCTTAGGTCCCCACGGTACAGGGGTGATCAATCAGCCCCAGCATTTT
>NA|TRBV20-1|TRBJ2-5|many
CSALQLETQYF
TGCAGTGCCCTCCAGCTAGAGACCCAGTACTTC
>TRBD2|TRBV19|TRBJ2-1|NA
CASSLTSGGLSYNEQFF
TGTGCCAGTAGCCTGACTAGCGGGGGCCTCTCCTACAATGAGCAGTTCTTC
>TRBD2|TRBV4-1|TRBJ2-3|many
CASSQEPGLAGGRETDTQYF
TGCGCCAGCAGCCAAGAACCAGGGCTAGCGGGGGGGCGGGAAACAGATACGCAGTATTTT
>NA|TRBV7-3|TRBJ1-2|NA
CASSQGGLRGYTF
TGTGCCAGCAGCCAAGGGGGACTAAGGGGCTACACCTTC
>NA|TRBV12-3/TRBV12-4|TRBJ1-1|few
CASSFGEGGTFF
TGTGCCAGCAGTTTTGGGGAAGGTGGAACTTTCTTT
>NA|TRBV20-1|TRBJ2-7|NA
CSARASISYEQYF
TGCAGTGCTAGGGCCTCCATCTCCTACGAGCAGTACTTC
>TRBD2|TRBV7-9|TRBJ2-3|NA
CASSLAVIRGGDTDTQYF
TGTGCCAGCAGCTTAGCTGTGATTCGCGGGGGAGACACAGATACGCAGTATTTT
>NA|TRBV4-1|TRBJ2-3|once
CASSLSTTRLGDTQYF
TGCGCCAGCAGCCTATCAACGACACGGCTGGGGGATACGCAGTATTTT
>NA|TRBV2|TRBJ1-2|NA
CASKRDPTYGYTF
TGTGCCAGCAAAAGGGACCCTACCTATGGCTACACCTTC
>TRBD1|TRBV7-9|TRBJ2-6|NA
CASSAGGAGANVLTF
TGTGCCAGCAGCGCAGGGGGCGCTGGGGCCAACGTCCTGACTTTC
>TRBD1|TRBV25-1|TRBJ1-1|few
CASTMTGAYAEAFF
TGTGCCAGCACCATGACAGGGGCCTATGCCGAAGCTTTCTTT
>TRBD2|TRBV20-1|TRBJ2-5|few
CSVRPSGRETQYF
TGCAGTGTCAGGCCTAGCGGGCGCGAGACCCAGTACTTC
>TRBD1|TRBV20-1|TRBJ2-5|NA
CSARVGTGGWTQYF
TGCAGTGCTAGAGTGGGGACAGGGGGCTGGACCCAGTACTTC
>TRBD1|TRBV4-2|TRBJ2-7|few
CASSQLIRDRGRREQYF
TGTGCCAGCAGCCAACTAATCCGGGACAGGGGGCGGAGGGAGCAGTACTTC
>TRBD1|TRBV5-4|TRBJ1-4|NA
CASSLTGTGGIKLFF
TGTGCCAGCAGCTTGACCGGGACAGGGGGGATCAAACTGTTTTTT
>TRBD2|TRBV29-1|TRBJ2-5|NA
CSVRTSGRETQYF
TGCAGCGTGAGGACTAGCGGGAGGGAGACCCAGTACTTC
>NA|TRBV12-3/TRBV12-4|TRBJ1-5|NA
CASSFSGGDQPQHF
TGTGCCAGCAGTTTCTCGGGGGGAGATCAGCCCCAGCATTTT
>TRBD1|TRBV5-1|TRBJ2-3|few
CASSLSRQGGSDTQYF
TGCGCCAGCAGCTTATCCCGACAGGGTGGCTCGGATACGCAGTATTTT
>NA|TRBV4-1|TRBJ2-2|NA
CASSQGYRDSNTGELFF
TGCGCCAGCAGCCAAGGGTACAGGGACTCGAACACCGGGGAGCTGTTTTTT
>NA|TRBV7-2|TRBJ1-1|NA
CASSLGRRTEAFF
TGTGCCAGCAGCTTAGGACGACGTACTGAAGCTTTCTTT
>NA|TRBV7-9|TRBJ2-7|NA
CASSTSLGEASYEQYF
TGTGCCAGCAGCACATCCCTCGGGGAGGCCAGCTACGAGCAGTACTTC
>NA|TRBV5-1|TRBJ2-5|many
CASSMGPQETQYF
TGCGCCAGCAGCATGGGACCCCAAGAGACCCAGTACTTC
>TRBD2|TRBV5-4|TRBJ2-2|NA
CASSGTSGGTGELFF
TGTGCCAGCAGCGGGACTAGCGGGGGGACCGGGGAGCTGTTTTTT